The 17 T cell receptor beta chains below come from one sample, sequenced in a study of neurological immune-mediated disorders. Each CDR3 protein gets one entry after TCRdb re-called the 5' RACE reads with MiXCR. Seen here are 65,000 to 75,000 distinct CDR3 sequences, roughly 4.5% observed once, and the top ten hold over 2%. The sample consisted of PBMCs. Receptors originate from a woman aged 65 to 85 with multiple sclerosis.

At least ten counts were recorded for this clonotype. The rearrangement links TRBV12-3 or TRBV12-4 to TRBJ1-2; 9 bases are shared with TRBD1. This CDR3 comprises 14 residues. After removal of 5 bases from V and 6 bases from J, the junction contained 7 bases not matched to a gene. CDR3 sequence: CASSIQGAEDGYTF. Written as DNA, the CDR3 is TGTGCCAGCAGTATACAGGGGGCAGAAGATGGCTACACCTTC.

This clonotype showed up many times. The genes are TRBV5-1 and TRBJ2-2; D may be TRBD1 (6 bases). Trimming stripped 3 bases from V and 2 bases from J, with 14 bases between. Looked up from germline, CDR1 is SGHRS and CDR2 is YFSETQ. The CDR3 extends over 16 amino acids. The CDR3, as DNA: TGCGCCAGCAGCTCAGACCCAGGGGCCAACACCGGGGAGCTGTTTTTT. Translating gives CASSSDPGANTGELFF. The variable domain in full, completed from reference TRBV5-1 and TRBJ2-2, reads KAGVTQTPRYLIKTRGQQVTLSCSPISGHRSVSWYQQTPGQGLQFLFEYFSETQRNKGNFPGRFSGRQFSNSRSEMNVSTLELGDSALYLCASSSDPGANTGELFFGEGSRLTVL.

The V gene is TRBV20-1, the J gene TRBJ1-1; the D gene is possibly TRBD1 (5 bases). Between the trimmed V and J ends, which lost 6 bases and 3 bases, there was a span of 11 bases. From germline, CDR1 is DFQATT and CDR2 SNEGSKA (reference sequence). This CDR3 is 12 amino acids long. CDR3 in DNA: TGCAGTGCACCACAGGCTTACACTGAAGCTTTCTTT. Translated, it gives CSAPQAYTEAFF.

Ten or more counts support this clonotype. The V gene is TRBV21-1, the J gene TRBJ2-1; the table assigns TRBD2, which was not confirmed against the DNA. TRBV21-1 corresponds to a pseudogene. The CDR3 sequence is 20 residues long. The CDR3 DNA sequence: TGTGCCAGCAGCAAAGCGGGTTTTTTAATTCGAGGACTAGGAGGCCGTGAGCAGTTCTTC. It yields the protein CASSKAGFLIRGLGGREQFF.

This clonotype was counted at least ten times. The rearrangement links TRBV4-2 to TRBJ2-3; 7 bases fit TRBD2. Germline V lookup: CDR1 LGHNA, CDR2 YNFKEQ. The CDR3 is 15 residues long. The junction had 4 bases not matched to a gene; V was cut back by 1 base and J by 3 bases. CDR3 residues: CASSQGRERTDTQYF. The CDR3 DNA is TGTGCCAGCAGCCAAGGGCGGGAGAGAACAGATACGCAGTATTTT.

This sequence joins TRBV11-2 and TRBJ1-1; the D is unclear. Trimming pared 1 base from V and 5 bases from J, leaving 8 bases between. Per the germline V gene, CDR1 is SGHAT and CDR2 is FQNNGV. CDR3 length: 13 residues. CDR3 residues: CASSLVEGTEAFF. DNA for the CDR3: TGTGCCAGCAGCTTAGTGGAGGGTACTGAAGCTTTCTTT.

This clonotype was seen at least ten times. The chain has TRBV20-1 and TRBJ2-1, with D unclear. Trimming shortened V by 5 bases and J by 3 bases, and 8 bases separated the two germline ends. This CDR3 is 12 amino acids long. Germline V gene lookup returns CDR1 DFQATT and CDR2 SNEGSKA (reference sequence). CDR3 sequence (DNA): TGCAGTGCTCCGGACCTCTACAATGAGCAGTTCTTC. The encoded protein is CSAPDLYNEQFF.

This clonotype was recorded many times. CDR3 amino acids: CASSVTGGLETQYF. CDR3 in DNA: TGTGCCAGCAGTGTGACAGGGGGACTCGAGACCCAGTACTTC. This chain uses TRBV6-2 or TRBV6-3 with TRBJ2-5; the match to TRBD1 covers 9 bases. V trimming: 5 bases; J trimming: 5 bases; junction bases outside the gene matches: 6. The CDR3 consists of 14 residues. CDR1 and CDR2 (germline): MNHEY, SVGEGT.

This clonotype occurred many times. V usage is TRBV7-9 and J usage is TRBJ2-5; D remains unclear. V was clipped by 1 base and J by 5 bases, with 8 bases between them. The CDR3 has 13 amino acids. Germline lookup yields CDR1 SEHNR and CDR2 FQNEAQ (reference sequence). CDR3 sequence (DNA): TGTGCCAGCAGCTTAGGCGGATCGGAGACCCAGTACTTC. As protein: CASSLGGSETQYF.

J is TRBJ2-5 and V is TRBV25-1; 7 bases align to TRBD1. Germline loops: CDR1 MGHDK, CDR2 SYGVNS. This CDR3 comprises 15 residues. V dropped 6 bases and J dropped 2; count of bases not matched to a gene: 9. For the CDR3, the DNA is TGTGCCAGCAGGGGAGCAACGGGACAGCAAGAGACCCAGTACTTC. This sequence encodes CASRGATGQQETQYF.

This clonotype came up many times. V is TRBV9 and J is TRBJ2-4, with 7 nucleotides matching TRBD1. This CDR3 has 14 residues. J gave up 3 bases and V 3 bases, and 3 bases lay outside the gene matches. In germline, CDR1 is SGDLS, CDR2 YYNGEE. As DNA, the CDR3 is TGTGCCAGCAGCGCAGGGACAGACAAAAACATTCAGTACTTC. Residues: CASSAGTDKNIQYF.

This clonotype was counted at least ten times. V gene TRBV6-2 or TRBV6-3 combines with J gene TRBJ2-3; 7 bases map to TRBD2. Trimming at V came to 5 bases and at J to 2 bases, leaving 7 bases not matched to a gene. In germline, CDR1 is MNHEY, CDR2 SVGEGT. The CDR3 is 15 residues long. CDR3: CASSPSGITTDTQYF. The CDR3 DNA reads TGTGCCAGCAGTCCGAGCGGGATCACCACAGATACGCAGTATTTT.

This clonotype was seen many times. V is TRBV5-1 and J is TRBJ2-3; D might be TRBD1 (6 bases). The V end lost 4 bases, the J end lost 7 bases, and 10 bases lay between the germline ends. The CDR3 runs to 12 residues. CDR1 SGHRS and CDR2 YFSETQ come from the germline V gene. This CDR3 is CASSPDRNTQYF. The CDR3 DNA reads as TGCGCCAGCAGCCCGGACAGAAATACGCAGTATTTT.

The chain couples TRBV6-2 or TRBV6-3 to TRBJ2-2; 7 bases align to TRBD2. CDR3 length: 17 residues. After removal of 6 bases from V and 2 bases from J, the junction contained 12 bases not matched to a gene. Germline assignment: CDR1 MNHEY and CDR2 SVGEGT. The CDR3 reads CASRRDYPLRNTGELFF. In DNA, the CDR3 is TGTGCCAGCAGACGGGACTATCCCTTAAGAAACACCGGGGAGCTGTTTTTT.

This clonotype appeared many times. The rearrangement uses TRBV5-1 and TRBJ2-7; D may be TRBD1 (6 bases). This CDR3 spans 20 amino acids. CDR1 is SGHRS and CDR2 is YFSETQ in the germline V gene. V lost 1 base and J lost 5, with 31 bases in between. This chain's CDR3 is CASSLHRQGQFTRGRNEQYF. The CDR3 region has the DNA TGCGCCAGCAGCTTGCACAGGCAGGGACAATTTACGCGTGGACGGAACGAGCAGTACTTC.

This clonotype was detected many times. The gene calls are TRBV6-2 or TRBV6-3 and TRBJ2-3; possible D gene TRBD1, 6 bases. Trimming removed 5 bases from V and 1 base from J, with 16 bases in between. CDR3 length equals 16 residues. Looked up from germline, CDR1 is MNHEY and CDR2 is SVGEGT. The CDR3 here is CASSAEGHRRTDTQYF. CDR3 in DNA: TGTGCCAGCAGTGCCGAGGGACACCGGCGCACAGATACGCAGTATTTT.

In this sample, this clonotype turned up a few times. CDR3 protein: CASRLETGVQGWVTF. CDR3 coding DNA: TGTGCCAGCAGGCTCGAGACAGGGGTCCAGGGGTGGGTTACCTTC. The V and J genes are TRBV12-3 or TRBV12-4 and TRBJ1-2, with 8 nucleotides matching TRBD1. Trimming took 6 bases from V and 14 from J; bases not matched to a gene: 20. This CDR3 has 15 residues.